This is a list of T cell receptor beta chains from one sample in a study of persistence of HIV-infected CD4 T cells. No antigen is known for these receptors. Only in-frame clones appear in the TCRdb table, and some are missing; sequencing was by immunoSEQ multiplex PCR. The sample has tens of thousands of clones, roughly 82% seen once. Material: CD4+ T cells sorted from PBMCs after roughly 18-hour stimulation, obtained from a patient who received antiretroviral therapy. The receptors here all came from an adult woman with HIV who was CMV-seropositive. Both conserved end residues are part of each CDR3. D genes are given only for firm matches. The size entry is marked missing in some rows and otherwise reads once, few, many or a size class.

>NA|TRBV7-2|TRBJ2-2|TRBD2
TGTGCCAGCAGCCCCCTCGGAGCGGGAGGGCCGGTAACTGGGGAGCTGTTTTTT
CASSPLGAGGPVTGELFF
>NA|TRBV25-1|TRBJ1-3|NA
TGTGCCAGCGGGGTCGGTGCCGGAAACACCATATATTTT
CASGVGAGNTIYF
>NA|TRBV11-3|TRBJ1-4|NA
TGTGCCAGCAGCTTCCAGCCGGGCCTTAATGAAAAACTGTTTTTT
CASSFQPGLNEKLFF
>NA|TRBV4-3|TRBJ2-1|TRBD2
TGCGCCAGCAGCCAAGATATCCAGCGGGGGGGCCTTGAGCAGTTCTTC
CASSQDIQRGGLEQFF
>few|TRBV28|TRBJ1-6|NA
TGTGCCAGCAGTGGTGGGGGGGGAAGGAATTCACCCCTCCACTTT
CASSGGGGRNSPLHF
>NA|TRBV27|TRBJ2-7|NA
TGTGCCAGCAGTTTAGACCCCCGGGCCTACGAGCAGTACTTC
CASSLDPRAYEQYF
>NA|TRBV6-2/TRBV6-3|TRBJ1-1|NA
TGTGCCAGCAGTTACAGGGGAGTGACATTCCACACTGAAGCTTTCTTT
CASSYRGVTFHTEAFF
>NA|TRBV19|TRBJ1-4|NA
TGTGCCAGTAGTAACGGGGGATTAGCAACTAATGAAAAACTGTTTTTT
CASSNGGLATNEKLFF
>NA|TRBV30|TRBJ1-3|NA
TGTGCCTGGAGTGTAGTCTTTGGGGGCGCAGGTGGAAACACCATATATTTT
CAWSVVFGGAGGNTIYF
>NA|TRBV6-1|TRBJ1-5|NA
TGTGCCAGCAGTGAGGAAAGGAGGGCTCAGCCCCAGCATTTT
CASSEERRAQPQHF
>NA|TRBV6-5|TRBJ1-1|NA
TGTGCCAGCAGCCGGGACACTGAAGCTTTCTTT
CASSRDTEAFF
>NA|TRBV29-1|TRBJ2-7|TRBD1
TGCAGCGTATCCGGGACAGGGATCTACGAGCAGTACTTC
CSVSGTGIYEQYF
>NA|TRBV5-1|TRBJ2-5|NA
TGCGCCAGCAGCTTGGGTGACAGGCAAGAGACCCAGTACTTC
CASSLGDRQETQYF
>few|TRBV19|TRBJ1-2|TRBD1
TGTGCCAGTCTTCTCCAGGGGGCCGGTAACTATGGCTACACCTTC
CASLLQGAGNYGYTF
>NA|TRBV12-3/TRBV12-4|TRBJ1-2|NA
TGTGCCAGCAGTCCTGGTGGGGGCTACACCTTC
CASSPGGGYTF
>NA|TRBV28|TRBJ1-4|TRBD1
TGTGCCAGCATGGAGGACAGGGGTAATGAAAAACTGTTTTTT
CASMEDRGNEKLFF
>few|TRBV28|TRBJ2-5|TRBD2
TGTGCCAGCAGTCCCGGGGGGGCCCAAGAGACCCAGTACTTC
CASSPGGAQETQYF